This T cell receptor (beta chain) was retrieved from a study of CD8+CD57+ T cells in acquired aplastic anemia. The V end lost 6 bases, the J end lost 4 bases, and 13 bases lay between the germline ends. The length of the CDR3 is 14 residues. Per the germline V gene, CDR1 is SGHVS and CDR2 is FQNEAQ. TCR beta VDJ and CDR3 profiles were obtained from a genomic DNA template. TCRdb ran MiXCR on the reads and lists one entry per CDR3 protein. The sample holds about 190,000 distinct CDR3 sequences, approximately 49% seen once. Material: sorted CD4+, CD8+, or CD8+CD57+ T cells (not recorded which) from PBMCs. This sequence originates from a human donor in good health, serving as a control. The rearrangement links TRBV7-8 to TRBJ1-3; D remains ambiguous. CDR3: CASSEVGGGNTIYF. Written as DNA, the CDR3 is TGTGCCAGCAGTGAAGTGGGTGGAGGAAACACCATATATTTT.